This TCR beta chain is drawn from a study of control samples from healthy donors and cancer patients. V lost 2 bases and J lost 2, with 7 bases in between. This CDR3 spans 13 amino acids. From germline, CDR1 is MNHNY and CDR2 SVGAGI (reference sequence). Sequencing was performed with immunoSEQ multiplex PCR; in TCRdb, only in-frame clones are kept and a portion is missing. The sample lists roughly 130,000 clones; 80% to 95% were seen once. Sequenced material: blood. The sequence was collected from a man aged 25 to 45 in good health. The V call is TRBV6-6, the J call TRBJ2-7, with no clear D. CDR3: CASSYGRTYEQYF. Here the CDR3 DNA reads TGTGCCAGCAGTTACGGGCGGACCTACGAGCAGTACTTC.